This T cell receptor beta chain was observed in a study of T-cell reconstitution after alpha-beta-depleted transplantation in children. Findings and caveats of the study: One year after transplant, T-cell counts and diversity came mostly from newly produced T cells.

Germline lookup yields CDR1 PRHDT and CDR2 FYEKMQ (reference sequence). The CDR3 is 16 residues long. The V and J ends lost 2 bases and 4 bases, in that order; junction bases with no gene match: 8. This clonotype was found a few times. The antigen remains undetermined. Unique molecular identifiers tagged the TCRbeta library. TCRdb redid the calling of the PCR reads with MiXCR, one entry per CDR3 protein. The sample lists fewer than 750,000 distinct CDR3 sequences, roughly a quarter occurring once. The receptor was isolated from a boy younger than two with Wiskott-Aldrich syndrome, due to receive a stem cell transplant. Source: PBMCs, taken before TCRalphabeta/CD19-depleted stem cell transplant. The rearrangement joins TRBV13 to TRBJ2-3; 8 bases fit TRBD1. The CDR3 nucleotides are TGTGCCAGCAGCTTATTAGGAGGCAGGGGGCCAGATACGCAGTATTTT. Translating it yields CASSLLGGRGPDTQYF.